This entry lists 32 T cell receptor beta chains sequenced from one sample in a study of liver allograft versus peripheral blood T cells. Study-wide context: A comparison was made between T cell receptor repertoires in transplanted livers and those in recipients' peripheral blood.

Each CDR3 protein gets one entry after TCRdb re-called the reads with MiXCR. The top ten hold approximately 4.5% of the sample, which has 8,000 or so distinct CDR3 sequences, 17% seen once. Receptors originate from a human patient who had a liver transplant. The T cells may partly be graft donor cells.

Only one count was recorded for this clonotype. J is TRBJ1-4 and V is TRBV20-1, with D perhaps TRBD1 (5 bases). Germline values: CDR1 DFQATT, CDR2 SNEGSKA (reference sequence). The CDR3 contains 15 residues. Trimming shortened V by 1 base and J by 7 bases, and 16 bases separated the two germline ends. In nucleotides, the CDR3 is TGCAGTGCTAGAGCAGATGGACATATAGGTGAAAAACTGTTTTTT. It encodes CSARADGHIGEKLFF.

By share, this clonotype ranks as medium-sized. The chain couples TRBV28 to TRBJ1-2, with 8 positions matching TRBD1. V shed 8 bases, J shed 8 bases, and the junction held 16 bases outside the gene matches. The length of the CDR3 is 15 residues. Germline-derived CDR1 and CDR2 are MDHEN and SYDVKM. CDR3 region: CASSESGRGQLGYTF. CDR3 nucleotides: TGTGCCAGCTCCGAATCGGGCAGGGGGCAGTTAGGCTACACCTTC.

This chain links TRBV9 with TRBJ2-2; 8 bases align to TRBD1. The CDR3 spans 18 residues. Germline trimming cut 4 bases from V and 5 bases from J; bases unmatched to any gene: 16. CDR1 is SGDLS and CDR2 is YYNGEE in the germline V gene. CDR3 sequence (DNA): TGTGCCAGCAGCAAAGGGGCAGGGGGCGCTTATCTGACCGGGGAGCTGTTTTTT. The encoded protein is CASSKGAGGAYLTGELFF.

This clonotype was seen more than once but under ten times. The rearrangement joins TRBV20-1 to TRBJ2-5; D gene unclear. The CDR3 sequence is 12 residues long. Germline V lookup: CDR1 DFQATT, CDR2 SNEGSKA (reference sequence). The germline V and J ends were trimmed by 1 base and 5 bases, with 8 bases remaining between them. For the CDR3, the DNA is TGCAGTGCTAGAGTCCATCAGGAGACCCAGTACTTC. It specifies CSARVHQETQYF.

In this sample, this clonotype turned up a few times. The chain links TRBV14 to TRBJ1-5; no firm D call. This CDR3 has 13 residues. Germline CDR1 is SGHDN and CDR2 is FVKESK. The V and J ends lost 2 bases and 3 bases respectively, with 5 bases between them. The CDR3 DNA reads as TGTGCCAGCAGCCAATTCAACAATCAGCCCCAGCATTTT. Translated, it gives CASSQFNNQPQHF.

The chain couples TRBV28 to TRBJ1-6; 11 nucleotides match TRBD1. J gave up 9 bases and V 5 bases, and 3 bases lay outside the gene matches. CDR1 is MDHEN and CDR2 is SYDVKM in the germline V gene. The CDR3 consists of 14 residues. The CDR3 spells CASSRGTGGSPLHF. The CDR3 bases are TGTGCCAGCAGTCGCGGGACAGGGGGTTCACCCCTCCACTTT.

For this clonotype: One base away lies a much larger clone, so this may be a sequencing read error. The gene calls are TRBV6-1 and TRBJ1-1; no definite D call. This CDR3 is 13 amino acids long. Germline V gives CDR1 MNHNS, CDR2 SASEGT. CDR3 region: CTSTESAGTEAFF. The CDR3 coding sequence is TGTACCAGCACCGAGTCGGCCGGCACTGAAGCTTTCTTT.

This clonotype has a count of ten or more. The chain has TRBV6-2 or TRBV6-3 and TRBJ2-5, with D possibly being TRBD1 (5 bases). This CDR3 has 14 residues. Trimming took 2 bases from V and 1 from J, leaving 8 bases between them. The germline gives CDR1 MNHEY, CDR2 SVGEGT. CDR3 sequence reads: CASSYGQGQETQYF. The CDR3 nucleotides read TGTGCCAGCAGTTACGGGCAGGGCCAAGAGACCCAGTACTTC.

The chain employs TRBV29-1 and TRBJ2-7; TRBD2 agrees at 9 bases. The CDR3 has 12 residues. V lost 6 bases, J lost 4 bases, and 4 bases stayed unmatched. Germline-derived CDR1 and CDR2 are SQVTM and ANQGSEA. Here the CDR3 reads CSVGTSRYEQYF. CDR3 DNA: TGCAGCGTGGGGACTAGCCGTTACGAGCAGTACTTC.

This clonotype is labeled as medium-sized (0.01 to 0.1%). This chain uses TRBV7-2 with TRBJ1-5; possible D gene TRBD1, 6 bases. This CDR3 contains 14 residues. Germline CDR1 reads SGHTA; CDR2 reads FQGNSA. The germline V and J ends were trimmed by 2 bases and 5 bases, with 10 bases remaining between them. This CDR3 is CASSLSRGDQPQHF. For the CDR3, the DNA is TGTGCCAGCAGCTTAAGCAGGGGAGATCAGCCCCAGCATTTT.

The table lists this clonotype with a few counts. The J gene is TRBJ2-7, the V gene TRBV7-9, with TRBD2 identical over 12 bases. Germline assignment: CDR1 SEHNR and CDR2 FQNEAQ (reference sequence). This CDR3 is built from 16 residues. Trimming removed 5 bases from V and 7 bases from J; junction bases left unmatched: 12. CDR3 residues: CASSQQKGLAGGEQYF. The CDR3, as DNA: TGTGCCAGCAGCCAACAAAAAGGGCTAGCGGGAGGGGAGCAGTACTTC.

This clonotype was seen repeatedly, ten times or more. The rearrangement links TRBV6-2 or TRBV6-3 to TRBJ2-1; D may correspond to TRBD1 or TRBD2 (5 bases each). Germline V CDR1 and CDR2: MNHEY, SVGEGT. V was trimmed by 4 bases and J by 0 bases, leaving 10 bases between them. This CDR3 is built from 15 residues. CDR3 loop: CASSWGGRSYNEQFF. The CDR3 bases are TGTGCCAGCAGTTGGGGCGGGCGCTCCTACAATGAGCAGTTCTTC.

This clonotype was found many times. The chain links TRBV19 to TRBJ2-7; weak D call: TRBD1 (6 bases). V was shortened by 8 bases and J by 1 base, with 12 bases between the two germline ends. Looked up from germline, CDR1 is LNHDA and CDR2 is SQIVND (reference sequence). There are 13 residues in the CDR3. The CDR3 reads CASEGDTSYEQYF. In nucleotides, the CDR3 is TGTGCCAGTGAGGGGGACACATCCTACGAGCAGTACTTC.

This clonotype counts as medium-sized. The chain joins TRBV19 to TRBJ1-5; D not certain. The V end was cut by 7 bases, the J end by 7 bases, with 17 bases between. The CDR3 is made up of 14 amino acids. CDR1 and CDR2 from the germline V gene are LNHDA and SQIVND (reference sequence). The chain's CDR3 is CASTYTGPGQPQHF. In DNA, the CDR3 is TGTGCCAGTACCTACACTGGCCCTGGACAGCCCCAGCATTTT.

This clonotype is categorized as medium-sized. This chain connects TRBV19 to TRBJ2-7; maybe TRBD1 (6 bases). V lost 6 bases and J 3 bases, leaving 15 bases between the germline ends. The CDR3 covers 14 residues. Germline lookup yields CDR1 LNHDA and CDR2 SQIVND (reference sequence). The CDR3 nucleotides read TGTGCCAGTAGCAACCGGGACAACGACTACGAGCAGTACTTC. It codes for CASSNRDNDYEQYF.

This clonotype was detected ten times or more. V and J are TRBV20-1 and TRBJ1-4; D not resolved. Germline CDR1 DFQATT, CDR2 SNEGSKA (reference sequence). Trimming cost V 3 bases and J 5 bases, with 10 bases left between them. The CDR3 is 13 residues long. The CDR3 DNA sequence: TGCAGTGCTAGTTTTCGCCTCAATGAAAAACTGTTTTTT. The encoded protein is CSASFRLNEKLFF.

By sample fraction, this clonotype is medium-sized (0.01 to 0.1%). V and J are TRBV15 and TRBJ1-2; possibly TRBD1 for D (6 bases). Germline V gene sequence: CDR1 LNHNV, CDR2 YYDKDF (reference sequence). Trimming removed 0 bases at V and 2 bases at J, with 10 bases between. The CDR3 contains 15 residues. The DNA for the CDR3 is TGTGCCACCAGCAGAGATGGGGACACCAACTATGGCTACACCTTC. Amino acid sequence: CATSRDGDTNYGYTF.

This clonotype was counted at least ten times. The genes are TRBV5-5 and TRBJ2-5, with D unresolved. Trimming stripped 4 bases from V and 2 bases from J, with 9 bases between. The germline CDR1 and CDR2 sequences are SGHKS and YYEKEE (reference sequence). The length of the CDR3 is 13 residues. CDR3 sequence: CASSRSIQETQYF. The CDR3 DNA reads TGTGCCAGCAGCCGTTCAATACAAGAGACCCAGTACTTC.

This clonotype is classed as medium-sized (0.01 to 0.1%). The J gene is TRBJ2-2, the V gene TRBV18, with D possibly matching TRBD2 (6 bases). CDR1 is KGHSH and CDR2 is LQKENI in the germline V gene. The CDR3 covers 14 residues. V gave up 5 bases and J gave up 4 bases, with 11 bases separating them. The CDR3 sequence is CASSTSGSTGELFF. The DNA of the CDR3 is TGTGCCAGCTCAACCTCCGGGAGCACCGGGGAGCTGTTTTTT.

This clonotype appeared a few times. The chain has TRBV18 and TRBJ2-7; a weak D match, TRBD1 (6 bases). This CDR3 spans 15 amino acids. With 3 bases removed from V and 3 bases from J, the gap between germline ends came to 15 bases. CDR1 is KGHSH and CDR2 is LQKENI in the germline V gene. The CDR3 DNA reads TGTGCCAGCTCACCTTTCTCCGGGACACTCTACGAGCAGTACTTC. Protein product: CASSPFSGTLYEQYF.

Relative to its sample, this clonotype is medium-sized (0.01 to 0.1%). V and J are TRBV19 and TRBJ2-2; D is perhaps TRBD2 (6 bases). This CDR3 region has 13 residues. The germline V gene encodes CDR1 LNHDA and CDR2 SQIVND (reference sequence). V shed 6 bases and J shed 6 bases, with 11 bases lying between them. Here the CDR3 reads CASSDSGAGELFF. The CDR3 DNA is TGTGCCAGTAGCGATTCGGGGGCCGGGGAGCTGTTTTTT.

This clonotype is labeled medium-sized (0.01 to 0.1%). The CDR3 region is CASRGQGGSADTQYF. In DNA, the CDR3 is TGTGCCAGCAGAGGACAGGGGGGGAGCGCAGATACGCAGTATTTT. This chain connects TRBV6-1 to TRBJ2-3, with 10 bases aligning to TRBD1. CDR3 length: 15 residues. CDR1 is MNHNS, CDR2 SASEGT, per germline. The junction had 7 bases not matched to a gene; V was cut back by 6 bases and J by 4 bases.

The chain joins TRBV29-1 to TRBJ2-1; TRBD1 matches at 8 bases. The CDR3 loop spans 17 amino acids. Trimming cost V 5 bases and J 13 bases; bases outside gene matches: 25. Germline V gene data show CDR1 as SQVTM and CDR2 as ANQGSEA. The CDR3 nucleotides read TGCAGCGTTTCCCGGACAGGGTGGGGATTTACGGACGGCCTACAGTTCTTC. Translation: CSVSRTGWGFTDGLQFF.

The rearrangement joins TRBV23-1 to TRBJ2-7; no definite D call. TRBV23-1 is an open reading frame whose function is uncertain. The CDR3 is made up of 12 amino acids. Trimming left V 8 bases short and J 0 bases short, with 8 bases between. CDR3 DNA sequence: TGCGCCAGCCGCTACCTCTCCTACGAGCAGTACTTC. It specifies CASRYLSYEQYF.

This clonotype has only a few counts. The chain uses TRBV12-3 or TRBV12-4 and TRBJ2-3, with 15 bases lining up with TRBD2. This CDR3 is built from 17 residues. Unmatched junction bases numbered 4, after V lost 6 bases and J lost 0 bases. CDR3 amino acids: CASRGTSGRTSTDTQYF. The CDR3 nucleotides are TGTGCCAGCAGAGGGACTAGCGGGAGGACTAGCACAGATACGCAGTATTTT.

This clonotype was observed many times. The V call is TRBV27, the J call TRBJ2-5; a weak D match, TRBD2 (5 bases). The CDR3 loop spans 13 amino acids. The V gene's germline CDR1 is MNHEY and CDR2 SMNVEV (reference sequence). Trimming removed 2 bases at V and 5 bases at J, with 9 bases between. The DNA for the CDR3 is TGTGCCAGCAGTTTAACCGGGGTGGAGACCCAGTACTTC. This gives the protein CASSLTGVETQYF.

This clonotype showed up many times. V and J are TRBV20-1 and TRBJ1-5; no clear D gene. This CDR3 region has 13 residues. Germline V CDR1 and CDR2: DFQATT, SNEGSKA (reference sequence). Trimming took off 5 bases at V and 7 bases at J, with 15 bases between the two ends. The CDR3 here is CSASLGSGQPQHF. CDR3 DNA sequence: TGCAGTGCTTCACTGGGATCGGGGCAGCCCCAGCATTTT.

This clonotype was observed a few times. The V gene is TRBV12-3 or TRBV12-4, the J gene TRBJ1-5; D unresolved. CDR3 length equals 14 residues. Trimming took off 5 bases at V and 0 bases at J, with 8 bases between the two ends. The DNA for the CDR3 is TGTGCCAGCAGTCGAGCGGGTAGCAATCAGCCCCAGCATTTT. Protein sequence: CASSRAGSNQPQHF.

The CDR3 is CATTGQGANTQYF. The CDR3 DNA reads as TGTGCCACTACGGGACAGGGGGCAAATACGCAGTATTTT. The chain combines TRBV6-1 with TRBJ2-3; TRBD1 agrees at 12 bases. The V gene's germline CDR1 is MNHNS and CDR2 SASEGT. Unmatched junction bases numbered 6, after V lost 10 bases and J lost 7 bases. The CDR3 has 13 residues.

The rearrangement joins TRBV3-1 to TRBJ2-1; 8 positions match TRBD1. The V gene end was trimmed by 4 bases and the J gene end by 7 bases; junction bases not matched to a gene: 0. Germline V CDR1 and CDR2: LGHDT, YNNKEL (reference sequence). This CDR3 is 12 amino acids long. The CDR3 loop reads CASSRTGNEQFF. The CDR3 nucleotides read TGTGCCAGCAGCCGGACAGGGAATGAGCAGTTCTTC.

The CDR3 DNA sequence: TGTGCCAGTAGTATAGGTCCCGGACCAGATACGCAGTATTTT. It translates to CASSIGPGPDTQYF. The chain employs TRBV19 and TRBJ2-3, with D unresolved. This CDR3 is 14 amino acids long. Germline V gives CDR1 LNHDA, CDR2 SQIVND (reference sequence). Trimming removed 1 base from V and 4 bases from J, with 9 bases in between.

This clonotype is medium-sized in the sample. CDR3 loop: CASSLSVDEKLFF. The CDR3 DNA reads as TGTGCCAGCAGTCTTTCGGTGGATGAAAAACTGTTTTTT. The chain couples TRBV28 to TRBJ1-4; D remains ambiguous. Germline CDR1 and CDR2: MDHEN and SYDVKM. This CDR3 has 13 residues. V lost 5 bases, J lost 6 bases, and 10 bases lay in between. Together with reference TRBV28 and TRBJ1-4, the CDR3 gives the full variable domain: DVKVTQSSRYLVKRTGEKVFLECVQDMDHENMFWYRQDPGLGLRLIYFSYDVKMKEKGDIPEGYSVSREKKERFSLILESASTNQTSMYLCASSLSVDEKLFFGSGTQLSVL.